These T cell receptor beta chains were read from a single sample in a study of blood T cell repertoires in COVID-19. Produced via immunoSEQ multiplex PCR; TCRdb's table is partial and in-frame only. The profile shows 100,000 to 120,000 clones, roughly four fifths of them singletons. The source material was peripheral blood. The receptor source for this set is a woman aged 70-85 years with acute or convalescent COVID-19. Each CDR3 is given with its conserved first and last residue. D genes are given only for firm matches. Clone sizes are given selectively: once, few, many, or a class where the clone is expanded.

clone size: -; D gene: -; CDR3 length: 15; V gene: TRBV19; J gene: TRBJ1-2; CDR3 protein: CASSVALRSGVGYTF; CDR3 DNA: TGTGCCAGTAGCGTCGCCCTACGTTCAGGGGTCGGCTACACCTTC
clone size: -; D gene: -; CDR3 length: 11; V gene: TRBV2; J gene: TRBJ2-2; CDR3 protein: CASRRTGELFF; CDR3 DNA: TGTGCCAGCAGGCGGACCGGGGAGCTGTTTTTT
clone size: -; D gene: TRBD2; CDR3 length: 14; V gene: TRBV9; J gene: TRBJ2-3; CDR3 protein: CASSVGGGADTQYF; CDR3 DNA: TGTGCCAGCAGCGTAGGCGGGGGGGCAGATACGCAGTATTTT
clone size: few; D gene: TRBD1; CDR3 length: 14; V gene: TRBV29-1; J gene: TRBJ1-4; CDR3 protein: CSVVGTEEGRKLFF; CDR3 DNA: TGCAGCGTCGTCGGGACAGAAGAGGGAAGGAAACTGTTTTTT
clone size: -; D gene: -; CDR3 length: 15; V gene: TRBV4-1; J gene: TRBJ1-2; CDR3 protein: CASSQERSVRYGYTF; CDR3 DNA: TGCGCCAGCAGCCAAGAGAGGTCTGTCAGATACGGCTACACCTTC
clone size: -; D gene: -; CDR3 length: 11; V gene: TRBV20-1; J gene: TRBJ2-5; CDR3 protein: CSARDRETQYF; CDR3 DNA: TGCAGTGCTAGAGATCGGGAGACCCAGTACTTC
clone size: few; D gene: -; CDR3 length: 14; V gene: TRBV7-2; J gene: TRBJ1-2; CDR3 protein: CASSLIRVGYGYTF; CDR3 DNA: TGTGCCAGCAGCTTAATCAGGGTTGGCTATGGCTACACCTTC
clone size: -; D gene: -; CDR3 length: 15; V gene: TRBV9; J gene: TRBJ2-5; CDR3 protein: CASSVGRGKQETQYF; CDR3 DNA: TGTGCCAGCAGCGTAGGTCGGGGGAAACAAGAGACCCAGTACTTC
clone size: -; D gene: -; CDR3 length: 17; V gene: TRBV7-9; J gene: TRBJ2-5; CDR3 protein: CASSPRDSSVNQETQYF; CDR3 DNA: TGTGCCAGCAGCCCCCGAGATTCTAGCGTAAACCAAGAGACCCAGTACTTC
clone size: -; D gene: TRBD1; CDR3 length: 14; V gene: TRBV15; J gene: TRBJ1-1; CDR3 protein: CATSHLRRGPEAFF; CDR3 DNA: TGTGCCACCAGCCACCTCCGGAGGGGGCCTGAAGCTTTCTTT
clone size: -; D gene: -; CDR3 length: 13; V gene: TRBV7-2; J gene: TRBJ2-5; CDR3 protein: CASSFVGGETQYF; CDR3 DNA: TGTGCCAGCAGCTTTGTGGGGGGAGAGACCCAGTACTTC
clone size: few; D gene: -; CDR3 length: 16; V gene: TRBV29-1; J gene: TRBJ1-1; CDR3 protein: CSAEAPRGRENTEAFF; CDR3 DNA: TGCAGCGCTGAGGCCCCGCGAGGCAGGGAGAACACTGAAGCTTTCTTT
clone size: -; D gene: -; CDR3 length: 16; V gene: TRBV4-2; J gene: TRBJ2-7; CDR3 protein: CASSPLGSASSYEQYF; CDR3 DNA: TGTGCCAGCAGCCCCCTAGGGAGCGCGAGCTCCTACGAGCAGTACTTC
clone size: -; D gene: -; CDR3 length: 15; V gene: TRBV9; J gene: TRBJ2-3; CDR3 protein: CASSVDSGSTDTQYF; CDR3 DNA: TGTGCCAGCAGCGTAGACTCGGGGTCCACAGATACGCAGTATTTT
clone size: once; D gene: TRBD1; CDR3 length: 13; V gene: TRBV19; J gene: TRBJ2-5; CDR3 protein: CASRTGGGETQYF; CDR3 DNA: TGTGCCAGCAGGACAGGGGGCGGGGAGACCCAGTACTTC
clone size: -; D gene: TRBD1; CDR3 length: 14; V gene: TRBV2; J gene: TRBJ1-4; CDR3 protein: CASSLDRGDEKLFF; CDR3 DNA: TGTGCCAGCAGTTTAGACAGGGGCGATGAAAAACTGTTTTTT
clone size: -; D gene: -; CDR3 length: 16; V gene: TRBV7-2; J gene: TRBJ1-2; CDR3 protein: CASSLAGGASSLGYTF; CDR3 DNA: TGTGCCAGCAGCTTAGCCGGCGGGGCTTCTTCTCTTGGCTACACCTTC
clone size: -; D gene: -; CDR3 length: 16; V gene: TRBV28; J gene: TRBJ1-5; CDR3 protein: CASSSRGDYSNQPQHF; CDR3 DNA: TGTGCCAGCAGTTCTAGAGGGGACTATAGCAATCAGCCCCAGCATTTT
clone size: few; D gene: TRBD1; CDR3 length: 13; V gene: TRBV6-5; J gene: TRBJ1-2; CDR3 protein: CATSGTGSYGYTF; CDR3 DNA: TGTGCCACCTCCGGGACAGGGAGCTATGGCTACACCTTC
clone size: -; D gene: -; CDR3 length: 13; V gene: TRBV4-3; J gene: TRBJ1-2; CDR3 protein: CASSQASGVSYTF; CDR3 DNA: TGCGCCAGCAGCCAAGCCAGCGGGGTGAGCTACACCTTC
clone size: -; D gene: TRBD2; CDR3 length: 18; V gene: TRBV5-1; J gene: TRBJ2-3; CDR3 protein: CASSRTSGLASHTDTQYF; CDR3 DNA: TGCGCCAGCAGTCGTACCTCGGGACTAGCGAGCCACACAGATACGCAGTATTTT
clone size: few; D gene: -; CDR3 length: 12; V gene: TRBV5-8; J gene: TRBJ1-6; CDR3 protein: CASSFLNSPLHF; CDR3 DNA: TGTGCCAGCAGCTTCTTAAATTCACCCCTCCACTTT
clone size: -; D gene: TRBD1; CDR3 length: 13; V gene: TRBV7-9; J gene: TRBJ1-2; CDR3 protein: CASSLGTGGGYTF; CDR3 DNA: TGTGCCAGCAGCTTGGGGACAGGCGGGGGCTACACCTTC
clone size: -; D gene: -; CDR3 length: 12; V gene: TRBV18; J gene: TRBJ2-5; CDR3 protein: CASSRAQETQYF; CDR3 DNA: TGTGCCAGCTCACGAGCCCAAGAGACCCAGTACTTC
clone size: -; D gene: TRBD2; CDR3 length: 20; V gene: TRBV4-2; J gene: TRBJ2-2; CDR3 protein: CASSQFPPTSGASNTGELFF; CDR3 DNA: TGTGCCAGCAGCCAATTCCCACCCACTAGCGGGGCCTCGAACACCGGGGAGCTGTTTTTT
clone size: -; D gene: -; CDR3 length: 12; V gene: TRBV2; J gene: TRBJ1-1; CDR3 protein: CASSVAGTEAFF; CDR3 DNA: TGTGCCAGCAGTGTGGCGGGCACTGAAGCTTTCTTT
clone size: once; D gene: TRBD2; CDR3 length: 15; V gene: TRBV7-8; J gene: TRBJ2-2; CDR3 protein: CASSLTSGITGELFF; CDR3 DNA: TGTGCCAGCAGCTTAACTAGCGGGATCACCGGGGAGCTGTTTTTT
clone size: -; D gene: -; CDR3 length: 13; V gene: TRBV2; J gene: TRBJ1-1; CDR3 protein: CASSVLVNTEAFF; CDR3 DNA: TGTGCCAGCAGTGTTCTAGTGAACACTGAAGCTTTCTTT
clone size: -; D gene: TRBD1; CDR3 length: 17; V gene: TRBV28; J gene: TRBJ2-1; CDR3 protein: CASTAPAGQGGWYEQFF; CDR3 DNA: TGTGCCAGCACCGCCCCCGCAGGACAGGGCGGGTGGTATGAGCAGTTCTTC
clone size: -; D gene: TRBD1; CDR3 length: 17; V gene: TRBV4-1; J gene: TRBJ1-3; CDR3 protein: CASRPSGQGNSGNTIYF; CDR3 DNA: TGCGCCAGCAGACCATCGGGACAGGGCAATTCTGGAAACACCATATATTTT
clone size: once; D gene: TRBD2; CDR3 length: 18; V gene: TRBV20-1; J gene: TRBJ2-3; CDR3 protein: CSASGWSGGSKRTDTQYF; CDR3 DNA: TGCAGTGCTAGTGGATGGAGCGGGGGGTCTAAGCGGACAGATACGCAGTATTTT
clone size: once; D gene: -; CDR3 length: 14; V gene: TRBV3-1/TRBV3-2; J gene: TRBJ1-5; CDR3 protein: CASSQRGSNQPQHF; CDR3 DNA: TGTGCCAGCAGCCAAAGAGGGAGCAATCAGCCCCAGCATTTT
clone size: -; D gene: -; CDR3 length: 13; V gene: TRBV19; J gene: TRBJ1-6; CDR3 protein: CASRFEGGSPLHF; CDR3 DNA: TGTGCCAGTAGGTTCGAGGGAGGGTCACCCCTCCACTTT
clone size: few; D gene: -; CDR3 length: 15; V gene: TRBV5-1; J gene: TRBJ1-3; CDR3 protein: CASSPGGVSGNTIYF; CDR3 DNA: TGCGCCAGCAGCCCCGGGGGGGTCTCTGGAAACACCATATATTTT
clone size: -; D gene: TRBD2; CDR3 length: 16; V gene: TRBV5-4; J gene: TRBJ2-2; CDR3 protein: CASSWGLAGDTGELFF; CDR3 DNA: TGTGCCAGCAGCTGGGGACTAGCGGGAGACACCGGGGAGCTGTTTTTT
clone size: -; D gene: TRBD1; CDR3 length: 13; V gene: TRBV30; J gene: TRBJ1-2; CDR3 protein: CAWRPGTAYGYTF; CDR3 DNA: TGTGCCTGGCGTCCCGGGACAGCTTATGGCTACACCTTC
clone size: few; D gene: TRBD1; CDR3 length: 16; V gene: TRBV6-1; J gene: TRBJ1-2; CDR3 protein: CASSEDKTGHKYGYTF; CDR3 DNA: TGTGCCAGCAGTGAAGATAAGACAGGGCACAAATATGGCTACACCTTC
clone size: -; D gene: TRBD1; CDR3 length: 20; V gene: TRBV4-1; J gene: TRBJ2-6; CDR3 protein: CASSQEGGDRGISGANVLTF; CDR3 DNA: TGCGCCAGCAGCCAAGAAGGGGGAGACAGGGGTATCTCTGGGGCCAACGTCCTGACTTTC
clone size: -; D gene: TRBD1; CDR3 length: 15; V gene: TRBV7-2; J gene: TRBJ1-2; CDR3 protein: CASSSGGQLIYGYTF; CDR3 DNA: TGTGCCAGCAGCTCTGGGGGACAGTTGATTTATGGCTACACCTTC
clone size: -; D gene: TRBD1; CDR3 length: 16; V gene: TRBV5-6; J gene: TRBJ1-2; CDR3 protein: CASNPRRDRAVYGYTF; CDR3 DNA: TGTGCCAGCAACCCCCGCCGGGACAGGGCGGTCTATGGCTACACCTTC
clone size: -; D gene: -; CDR3 length: 17; V gene: TRBV5-8; J gene: TRBJ1-4; CDR3 protein: CASSLESGFATNEKLFF; CDR3 DNA: TGTGCCAGCAGCTTGGAGTCCGGGTTCGCAACTAATGAAAAACTGTTTTTT
clone size: -; D gene: -; CDR3 length: 14; V gene: TRBV28; J gene: TRBJ1-5; CDR3 protein: CASESGPSGQPQHF; CDR3 DNA: TGTGCCAGCGAGTCTGGGCCTTCAGGTCAGCCCCAGCATTTT
clone size: -; D gene: -; CDR3 length: 17; V gene: TRBV3-1/TRBV3-2; J gene: TRBJ2-1; CDR3 protein: CASSRGHSTSSYNEQFF; CDR3 DNA: TGTGCCAGCAGCCGAGGGCATAGCACGAGCTCCTACAATGAGCAGTTCTTC
clone size: -; D gene: -; CDR3 length: 15; V gene: TRBV11-2; J gene: TRBJ2-5; CDR3 protein: CASSLDVGERETQYF; CDR3 DNA: TGTGCCAGCAGCTTAGATGTCGGGGAACGGGAGACCCAGTACTTC
clone size: -; D gene: TRBD1; CDR3 length: 15; V gene: TRBV7-2; J gene: TRBJ1-2; CDR3 protein: CASSSTGARSYGYTF; CDR3 DNA: TGTGCCAGCAGCTCTACAGGGGCCCGATCCTATGGCTACACCTTC
clone size: -; D gene: -; CDR3 length: 16; V gene: TRBV4-1; J gene: TRBJ1-5; CDR3 protein: CASSQQKAGVGQPQHF; CDR3 DNA: TGCGCCAGCAGCCAACAAAAGGCAGGGGTTGGACAGCCCCAGCATTTT